The entry below describes one T cell receptor (beta chain). Its matching antigen is unknown. The data were taken from a study of T cell repertoires in cytomegalovirus infection. Background on the study: Based on public TCR beta signatures, there were indications of CMV infection and of a matching HLA type. Findings and caveats of the study: Frequencies of public TCR beta families were cumulated, and this identified carriers of CMV plus the relevant HLA. It was HLA-C-restricted CMV-specific TCR beta clonotypes that dominated the response ex vivo.

Germline values: CDR1 MNHEY, CDR2 SMNVEV (reference sequence). With V trimmed by 2 bases and J by 5 bases, 6 bases remained unmatched. The CDR3 loop spans 17 amino acids. TCRdb recomputed calls from the reads with MiXCR, one row per CDR3 protein. The sample records 700,000 to 950,000 distinct CDR3 sequences, 32% being singletons. Sequenced here: cultured CD8+ T cells from PBMCs, sampled from culture after CMV antigen stimulation. The sequence came from a human donor in good health (CMV status not recorded). Some clones in this sample may be carry-over from other donors' samples. The rearrangement links TRBV27 to TRBJ2-2; 12 nucleotides match TRBD2. The CDR3 bases are TGTGCCAGCAGTTTAGCTAGCGGGGGGGGTCGGACCGGGGAGCTGTTTTTT. This gives the protein CASSLASGGGRTGELFF.